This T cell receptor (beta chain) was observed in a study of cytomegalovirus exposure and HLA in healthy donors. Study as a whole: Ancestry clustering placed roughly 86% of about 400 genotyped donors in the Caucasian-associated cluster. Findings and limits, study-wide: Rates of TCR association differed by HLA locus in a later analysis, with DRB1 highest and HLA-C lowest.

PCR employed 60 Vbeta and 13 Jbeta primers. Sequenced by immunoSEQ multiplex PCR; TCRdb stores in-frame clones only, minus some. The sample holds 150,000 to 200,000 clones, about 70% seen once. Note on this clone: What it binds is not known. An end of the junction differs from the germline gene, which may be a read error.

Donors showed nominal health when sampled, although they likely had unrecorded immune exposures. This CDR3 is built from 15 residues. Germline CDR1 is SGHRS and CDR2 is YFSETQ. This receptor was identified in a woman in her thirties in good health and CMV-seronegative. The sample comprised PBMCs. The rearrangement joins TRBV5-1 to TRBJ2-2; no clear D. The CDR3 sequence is CASSLLGTNTGELFF. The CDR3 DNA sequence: TGTGCCAGCAGCCTCCTAGGCACGAACACCGGGGAGCTGTTTTTT. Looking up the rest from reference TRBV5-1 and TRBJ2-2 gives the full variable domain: KAGVTQTPRYLIKTRGQQVTLSCSPISGHRSVSWYQQTPGQGLQFLFEYFSETQRNKGNFPGRFSGRQFSNSRSEMNVSTLELGDSALYLCASSLLGTNTGELFFGEGSRLTVL.